Listed below are T cell receptor beta chains from one sample, sequenced in a study of blood T cell repertoires in COVID-19. The method was immunoSEQ multiplex PCR; TCRdb's version includes in-frame clones alone and lacks a portion of them. The sample yields roughly 300,000 clones, more than 80% seen once. The specimen sequenced was PBMCs or T cells enriched from blood (not recorded which). Receptors were obtained from a woman aged 25 to 45 who had recovered from COVID-19. Each CDR3 is given with its conserved first and last residue. The D gene is left open where the match is weak. Clone size is shown for a subset of rows, as once, few, many or a class of expanded clone.

TRBV6-5	once	.	TRBJ1-4	TGTGCCAGCAGTCGGAGGAGAACTAATGAAAAACTGTTTTTT	CASSRRRTNEKLFF
TRBV7-6	.	.	TRBJ2-4	TGTGCCAGCAGCCCCAGGGTAGGCAAAAACATTCAGTACTTC	CASSPRVGKNIQYF
TRBV27	.	TRBD2	TRBJ2-2	TGTGCCAGCAGTTTAGTAAGGACTAGCGGGAGTACCGGGGAGCTGTTTTTT	CASSLVRTSGSTGELFF
TRBV24-1	.	TRBD1	TRBJ2-3	TGTGCCACCAGTGATTTTTCGACAGGGGTCCCAGATACGCAGTATTTT	CATSDFSTGVPDTQYF
TRBV6-6	.	.	TRBJ1-6	TGTGCCAGCAGTTCCCAGGGATCCTATAATTCACCCCTCCACTTT	CASSSQGSYNSPLHF
TRBV6-5	.	.	TRBJ2-1	TGTGCCAGCAGGCCTAGCGAGGTCTACAATGAGCAGTTCTTC	CASRPSEVYNEQFF
TRBV28	once	TRBD1	TRBJ2-3	TGTGCCAGCAGCCAAAGACAGGGGGCTACAGATACGCAGTATTTT	CASSQRQGATDTQYF
TRBV19	.	TRBD1	TRBJ1-1	TGTGCCAGTAGTGGCCGATGGCAGGGGGCAGATGAAGCTTTCTTT	CASSGRWQGADEAFF
TRBV27	.	.	TRBJ2-7	TGTGCCAGCAGTCCCCATGATCTAATAAACCCCTACGAGCAGTACTTC	CASSPHDLINPYEQYF
TRBV5-8	.	TRBD1	TRBJ1-5	TGTGCCAGCAGCGTGGGACAGGGATTAGCTCAGCCCCAGCATTTT	CASSVGQGLAQPQHF
TRBV5-1	.	.	TRBJ1-4	TGCGCCAGCAGCTTGGATGGCAGGCGCGAAAAACTGTTTTTT	CASSLDGRREKLFF
TRBV9	.	.	TRBJ2-7	TGTGCCAGCAGCGTAGGTCCTGGCTGGAGCTCCTACGAGCAGTACTTC	CASSVGPGWSSYEQYF
TRBV7-2	.	TRBD2	TRBJ2-3	TGTGCCAGCAGCTTCATAGCGGGAGGGTCACGAGATACGCAGTATTTT	CASSFIAGGSRDTQYF
TRBV5-5	once	.	TRBJ2-7	TGTGCCAGCAGCCGAGGGAACTACGAGCAGTACTTC	CASSRGNYEQYF
TRBV6-1	.	.	TRBJ1-5	TGTGCCAGCAGTGAAGTTGGCGGGGAGGGCAATCAGCCCCAGCATTTT	CASSEVGGEGNQPQHF
TRBV18	.	.	TRBJ1-4	TGTGCCAGCTCACTGCCCCAGGGGCCAAGTGAAAAACTGTTTTTT	CASSLPQGPSEKLFF
TRBV6-2/TRBV6-3	.	.	TRBJ2-1	TGTGCCAGCAGTTACACCCGGCTAGACTCCTACAATGAGCAGTTCTTC	CASSYTRLDSYNEQFF
TRBV3-1/TRBV3-2	few	TRBD1	TRBJ1-2	TGTGCCAGCAGCTCCCGGACAGGGGGTTCCTATGGCTACACCTTC	CASSSRTGGSYGYTF
TRBV5-4	.	TRBD1	TRBJ2-7	TGTGCCAGCAGCCCCGGACAGGCTGCCTCCTACGAGCAGTACTTC	CASSPGQAASYEQYF
TRBV19	.	.	TRBJ2-1	TGTGCCAGTAGTATAAATAGCGCAAGCTCCTACAATGAGCAGTTCTTC	CASSINSASSYNEQFF
TRBV29-1	.	.	TRBJ1-3	TGCAGCGTTGGTGTCGGGGGATCGAGGGACACCATATATTTT	CSVGVGGSRDTIYF
TRBV7-9	.	TRBD2	TRBJ2-7	TGTGCCAGCAGCTTTTGGGGGAGGGCCGACGAGCAGTACTTC	CASSFWGRADEQYF
TRBV7-2	.	.	TRBJ1-6	TGTGCCAGCAGCTTAGAAGACAGTTCACCCCTCCACTTT	CASSLEDSSPLHF
TRBV30	.	TRBD2	TRBJ2-1	TGTGCCTGGATTGTAGCGGGAGAAGGGGAGCAGTTCTTC	CAWIVAGEGEQFF
TRBV7-2	.	.	TRBJ1-1	TGTGCCAGCAGCCTAACCACCCCCGGGGTTCGGAAGGCTTTCTTT	CASSLTTPGVRKAFF